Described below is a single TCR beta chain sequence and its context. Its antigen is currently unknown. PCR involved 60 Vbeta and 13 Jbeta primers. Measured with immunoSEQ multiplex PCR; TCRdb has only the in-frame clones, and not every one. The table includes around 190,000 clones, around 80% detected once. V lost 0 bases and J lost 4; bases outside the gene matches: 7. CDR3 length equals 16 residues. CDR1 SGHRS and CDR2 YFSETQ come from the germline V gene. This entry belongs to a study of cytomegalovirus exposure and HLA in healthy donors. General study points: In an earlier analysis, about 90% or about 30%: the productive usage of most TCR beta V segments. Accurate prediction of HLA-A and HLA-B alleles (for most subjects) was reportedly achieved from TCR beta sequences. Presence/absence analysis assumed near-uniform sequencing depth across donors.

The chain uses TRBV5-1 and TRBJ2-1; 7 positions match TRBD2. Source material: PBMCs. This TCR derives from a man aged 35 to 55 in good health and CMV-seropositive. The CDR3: CASSLVPGTTYNEQFF. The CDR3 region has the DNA TGCGCCAGCAGCTTGGTACCCGGGACTACTTACAATGAGCAGTTCTTC. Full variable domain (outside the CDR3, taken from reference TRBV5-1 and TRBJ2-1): KAGVTQTPRYLIKTRGQQVTLSCSPISGHRSVSWYQQTPGQGLQFLFEYFSETQRNKGNFPGRFSGRQFSNSRSEMNVSTLELGDSALYLCASSLVPGTTYNEQFFGPGTRLTVL.